This TCR beta chain was found in a study of T cells in Graves' hyperthyroidism and ophthalmopathy. Study-wide findings and caveats: Ophthalmopathy and stable hyperthyroidism were separated by a 13 V-J model. Also found in blood were most expanded thyroid clonotypes above 0.001.

Authors of the study amplified TCR beta CDR3 regions from RNA transcripts. HTBI primers drove first-round RT-PCR of the TCR CDR3. Each CDR3 protein is one row after TCRdb ran MiXCR on the multiplex PCR reads. The table records under 300,000 distinct CDR3 sequences, about 15% of them present only once. Exclusions: uncontrolled infection, other autoimmune disease, pregnancy, lactation. Blood from later-ophthalmopathy patients was taken at first hyperthyroidism diagnosis. The sample holds many counts of this clonotype. Its antigen is undetermined. Germline V gene lookup returns CDR1 MDHEN and CDR2 SYDVKM. This CDR3 region has 14 residues. J was trimmed by 7 bases and V by 6 bases; bases with no gene match: 8.

Sample: blood. The sequence was collected from a woman aged 50 to 60 with Graves' hyperthyroidism that later progressed to Graves' ophthalmopathy. This sequence joins TRBV28 and TRBJ2-7, with 11 bases fitting TRBD2. The chain's CDR3 is CASRILAGVREQYF. For the CDR3, the DNA is TGTGCCAGCAGAATACTAGCGGGAGTTCGGGAGCAGTACTTC.